A single sample gave rise to the 23 T cell receptor beta chains below, sequenced in a study of T cells of healthy individuals. TCRdb independently ran MiXCR on the 5' RACE reads; one entry per CDR3 protein. The table lists more than 60,000 distinct CDR3 sequences, about 16% of them singletons. These receptors were taken from a human donor in good health.

V usage is TRBV27 and J usage is TRBJ2-1; 9 bases line up with TRBD2. This CDR3 has 16 amino acids. From germline, CDR1 is MNHEY and CDR2 SMNVEV (reference sequence). Germline trimming cut 7 bases from V and 0 bases from J; bases unmatched to any gene: 7. The CDR3 sequence: CASNPWGLASYNEQFF. In nucleotides, the CDR3 is TGTGCCAGCAATCCCTGGGGACTAGCCTCCTACAATGAGCAGTTCTTC.

This chain uses TRBV29-1 with TRBJ1-1; D gene unclear. CDR1 and CDR2 (germline): SQVTM, ANQGSEA. There are 14 residues in the CDR3. V was cut by 4 bases and J by 0 bases, with 12 bases left in between. The CDR3: CSVGRRLMNTEAFF. The CDR3 DNA reads TGCAGCGTTGGCCGGAGACTCATGAACACTGAAGCTTTCTTT.

This clonotype occurred a few times. The chain carries TRBV6-6 and TRBJ2-1, with D tentatively TRBD2 (5 bases). There are 17 residues in the CDR3. The germline CDR1 and CDR2 sequences are MNHNY and SVGAGI (reference sequence). Trimming shortened V by 0 bases and J by 7 bases, and 19 bases separated the two germline ends. The CDR3 nucleotides are TGTGCCAGCAGTTACTCTCCCCTAGCCTGGGAGCGGAATGAGCAGTTCTTC. It codes for CASSYSPLAWERNEQFF.

The V gene is TRBV20-1, the J gene TRBJ1-3; D unclear. The CDR3 contains 12 residues. V dropped 2 bases and J dropped 0 bases, with 2 bases sitting between them. In germline, CDR1 is DFQATT, CDR2 SNEGSKA (reference sequence). The CDR3 region has the DNA TGCAGTGCTAGACACTCTGGAAACACCATATATTTT. It specifies CSARHSGNTIYF.

The table lists this clonotype with many counts. V usage is TRBV29-1 and J usage is TRBJ2-7, with 10 bases lining up with TRBD2. Looked up from germline, CDR1 is SQVTM and CDR2 is ANQGSEA. With V trimmed by 6 bases and J by 0 bases, 2 bases remained unmatched. The length of the CDR3 is 13 residues. The CDR3 here is CSVLAGGSYEQYF. CDR3 in DNA: TGCAGCGTATTAGCGGGAGGCTCCTACGAGCAGTACTTC.

This clonotype has ten or more counts. The chain has TRBV12-5 and TRBJ2-5, with D perhaps given as TRBD1 or TRBD2 (5 bases each). This CDR3 is built from 14 residues. V was clipped by 4 bases and J by 2 bases, with 11 bases between them. Germline values: CDR1 LGHNT, CDR2 FRNRAP. The CDR3 reads CASGSGTAQETQYF. In DNA form, the CDR3 reads TGTGCTAGTGGTTCCGGGACGGCGCAAGAGACCCAGTACTTC.

CDR3 sequence reads: CASSYGGTTEAFF. The CDR3 nucleotides are TGTGCCAGCAGTTACGGGGGGACCACTGAAGCTTTCTTT. The V gene is TRBV6-5, the J gene TRBJ1-1; D possibly corresponds to TRBD1 (5 bases). CDR3 length: 13 residues. V shed 2 bases and J shed 4 bases, with 8 bases lying between them. Per the germline V gene, CDR1 is MNHEY and CDR2 is SVGAGI.

This clonotype was detected a few times. This rearrangement joins TRBV21-1 to TRBJ2-3; the table names TRBD2, a call not compared with the DNA. TRBV21-1 has pseudogene status. The CDR3 covers 17 residues. The CDR3 DNA reads as TGTGCCAGCAGCCCACCCGGGACTAGCGGGTTCACAGATACGCAGTATTTT. Translating it yields CASSPPGTSGFTDTQYF.

This clonotype has ten or more counts. The chain is built from TRBV4-1 and TRBJ2-7; 9 bases match TRBD2. Germline trimming cut 0 bases from V and 5 bases from J; bases unmatched to any gene: 8. Germline-derived CDR1 and CDR2 are MGHRA and YSYEKL. This CDR3 comprises 16 residues. CDR3 nucleotide sequence: TGCGCCAGCAGCCAAGATTTTGGCGGGGGGGCCGACGAGCAGTACTTC. As protein: CASSQDFGGGADEQYF.

The V call is TRBV5-4, the J call TRBJ2-1; D call uncertain. With 3 bases removed from V and 4 bases from J, the gap between germline ends came to 8 bases. Germline values: CDR1 SGHNT, CDR2 YYREEE (reference sequence). The CDR3 is 13 residues long. CDR3 sequence reads: CASSSTLYNEQFF. The CDR3, as DNA: TGTGCCAGCAGCTCAACTTTATACAATGAGCAGTTCTTC.

V is TRBV14 and J is TRBJ1-6; D unresolved. The CDR3 totals 16 residues. V lost 5 bases, J lost 0 bases, and 11 bases lay in between. Germline loops: CDR1 SGHDN, CDR2 FVKESK. CDR3 sequence reads: CASSKTGSSYNSPLHF. The CDR3 nucleotides are TGTGCCAGCAGCAAAACGGGGAGCTCCTATAATTCACCCCTCCACTTT. Complete variable domain (other parts from reference TRBV14 and TRBJ1-6): EAGVTQFPSHSVIEKGQTVTLRCDPISGHDNLYWYRRVMGKEIKFLLHFVKESKQDESGMPNNRFLAERTGGTYSTLKVQPAELEDSGVYFCASSKTGSSYNSPLHFGNGTRLTVT.

This chain uses TRBV10-2 with TRBJ2-3; D may be TRBD2 (5 bases). The CDR3 covers 14 residues. The V and J ends lost 0 bases and 4 bases respectively, with 8 bases between them. Looked up from germline, CDR1 is WSHSY and CDR2 is SAAADI. CDR3 sequence: CASSESSRADTQYF. For the CDR3, the DNA is TGCGCCAGCAGTGAGTCTTCGAGGGCAGATACGCAGTATTTT.

In its sample, this clonotype was seen a few times. V gene TRBV4-3 combines with J gene TRBJ2-1; 10 bases are a match to TRBD2. The V gene end was trimmed by 0 bases and the J gene end by 4 bases; junction bases not matched to a gene: 9. The CDR3 is made up of 18 amino acids. Germline V gene data show CDR1 as LGHNA and CDR2 as YSLEER. The CDR3 DNA follows: TGCGCCAGCAGCCAAGATCGGCGGACTAGCGGTCTTTACAATGAGCAGTTCTTC. It translates to CASSQDRRTSGLYNEQFF.

This clonotype was picked up many times. The chain joins TRBV2 to TRBJ2-7; D not resolved. V gave up 2 bases and J gave up 2 bases, with 4 bases separating them. This CDR3 has 12 amino acids. Per the germline V gene, CDR1 is SNHLY and CDR2 is FYNNEI. As DNA, the CDR3 is TGTGCCAGCAGTGAATCTGCCTACGAGCAGTACTTC. Encoded protein: CASSESAYEQYF. Supplemented by reference TRBV2 and TRBJ2-7, the full variable domain reads EPEVTQTPSHQVTQMGQEVILRCVPISNHLYFYWYRQILGQKVEFLVSFYNNEISEKSEIFDDQFSVERPDGSNFTLKIRSTKLEDSAMYFCASSESAYEQYFGPGTRLTVT.

The V call is TRBV11-2, the J call TRBJ2-7; D perhaps matches TRBD1 (5 bases). The CDR3 spans 14 residues. The germline V gene has CDR1 SGHAT and CDR2 FQNNGV. The V gene lost 7 bases and the J gene lost 6 bases, with 19 bases spanning the gap. The CDR3 loop is CASTNIGGAREQYF. The CDR3 coding sequence is TGTGCCAGCACCAATATCGGTGGGGCCCGCGAGCAGTACTTC.

This clonotype was recorded many times. The chain couples TRBV20-1 to TRBJ1-5; 8 bases align to TRBD1. Germline lookup yields CDR1 DFQATT and CDR2 SNEGSKA (reference sequence). The CDR3 is 13 residues long. Trimming at V came to 2 bases and at J to 6 bases, leaving 3 bases not matched to a gene. The CDR3 spells CSARQGAGQPQHF. Written as DNA, the CDR3 is TGCAGTGCTAGACAGGGGGCTGGTCAGCCCCAGCATTTT.

The chain combines TRBV28 with TRBJ1-5, with D uncertain. This CDR3 has 12 residues. Per germline, CDR1 MDHEN and CDR2 SYDVKM. V lost 7 bases and J lost 1, with 5 bases in between. CDR3 in DNA: TGTGCCAGCAATGGCAGCAATCAGCCCCAGCATTTT. Translation gives CASNGSNQPQHF.

The sample holds many counts of this clonotype. The chain links TRBV3-1 to TRBJ2-7; 10 positions match TRBD2. Looked up from germline, CDR1 is LGHDT and CDR2 is YNNKEL (reference sequence). The ends lost 2 bases at V and 6 bases at J; junction bases unmatched: 4. The CDR3 totals 14 residues. CDR3 residues: CASSQKREGLEQYF. CDR3 nucleotide sequence: TGTGCCAGCAGCCAAAAGCGGGAGGGCCTCGAGCAGTACTTC.

V and J are TRBV14 and TRBJ2-5, with unresolved D. Per germline, CDR1 SGHDN and CDR2 FVKESK. CDR3 length: 11 amino acids. V gave up 0 bases and J gave up 10 bases, with 6 bases separating them. CDR3 nucleotide sequence: TGTGCCAGCAGCCAAGAATGGATCCAGTACTTC. This gives the protein CASSQEWIQYF.

The sample holds many counts of this clonotype. The chain is built from TRBV12-3 or TRBV12-4 and TRBJ2-7; D not resolved. The CDR3 is 12 residues long. Trimming stripped 2 bases from V and 6 bases from J, with 8 bases between. DNA of the CDR3: TGTGCCAGCAGTTTATTGTTTGGCGAGCAGTACTTC. Encoded protein: CASSLLFGEQYF.

This clonotype was detected ten times or more. J is TRBJ2-2 and V is TRBV7-6; D is perhaps TRBD1 (6 bases). From germline, CDR1 is SGHVS and CDR2 FNYEAQ. The CDR3 is made up of 17 amino acids. Trimming left V 2 bases short and J 1 base short, with 14 bases between. CDR3 sequence reads: CASSLIPGTRNTGELFF. For the CDR3, the DNA is TGTGCCAGCAGCTTAATTCCCGGGACACGGAACACCGGGGAGCTGTTTTTT.

This clonotype was recorded at least ten times. This CDR3 is CASSQTGLRPGYEQYF. The CDR3 nucleotides are TGTGCCAGCAGCCAAACGGGACTTCGTCCGGGCTACGAGCAGTACTTC. This chain connects TRBV4-2 to TRBJ2-7, with a possible D match to TRBD2 (6 bases). The germline CDR1 and CDR2 sequences are LGHNA and YNFKEQ. V lost 2 bases and J 3 bases, leaving 17 bases between the germline ends. This CDR3 spans 16 amino acids.

This clonotype showed up many times. The rearrangement uses TRBV20-1 and TRBJ2-5; tentative D call: TRBD2 (6 bases). The germline V gene encodes CDR1 DFQATT and CDR2 SNEGSKA (reference sequence). V lost 0 bases, J lost 5 bases, and 13 bases lay in between. The CDR3 consists of 14 residues. CDR3 sequence: CSARDGAGLETQYF. CDR3 in DNA: TGCAGTGCTAGAGATGGGGCGGGACTCGAGACCCAGTACTTC.